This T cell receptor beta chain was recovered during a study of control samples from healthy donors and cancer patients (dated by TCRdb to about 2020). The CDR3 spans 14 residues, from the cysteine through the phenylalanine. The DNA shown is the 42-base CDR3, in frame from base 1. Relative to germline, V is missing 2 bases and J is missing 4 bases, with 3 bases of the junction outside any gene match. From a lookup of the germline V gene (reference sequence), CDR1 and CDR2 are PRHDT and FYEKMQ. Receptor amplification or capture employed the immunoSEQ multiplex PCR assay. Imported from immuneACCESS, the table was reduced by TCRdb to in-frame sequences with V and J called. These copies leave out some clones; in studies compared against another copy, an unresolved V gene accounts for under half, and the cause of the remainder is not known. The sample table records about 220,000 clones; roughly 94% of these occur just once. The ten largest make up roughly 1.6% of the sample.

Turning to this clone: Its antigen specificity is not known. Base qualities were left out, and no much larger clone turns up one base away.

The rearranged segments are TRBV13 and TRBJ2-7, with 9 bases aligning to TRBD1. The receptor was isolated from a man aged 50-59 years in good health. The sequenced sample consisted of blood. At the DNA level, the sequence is TGTGCCAGCAGCTTAAGGACAGGGGTATACGAGCAGTACTTC. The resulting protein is CASSLRTGVYEQYF.